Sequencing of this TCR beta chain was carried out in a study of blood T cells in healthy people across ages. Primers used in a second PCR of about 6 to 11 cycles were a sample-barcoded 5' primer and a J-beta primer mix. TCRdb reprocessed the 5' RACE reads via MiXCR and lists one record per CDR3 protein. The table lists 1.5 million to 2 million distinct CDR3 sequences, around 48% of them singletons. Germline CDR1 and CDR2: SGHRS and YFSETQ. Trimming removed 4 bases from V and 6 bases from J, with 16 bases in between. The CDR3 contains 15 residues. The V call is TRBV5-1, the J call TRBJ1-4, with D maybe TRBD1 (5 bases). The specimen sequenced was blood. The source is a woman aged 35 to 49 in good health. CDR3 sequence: CASSRAGTPDEKLFF. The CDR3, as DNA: TGCGCCAGCAGCCGAGCCGGGACCCCTGATGAAAAACTGTTTTTT.